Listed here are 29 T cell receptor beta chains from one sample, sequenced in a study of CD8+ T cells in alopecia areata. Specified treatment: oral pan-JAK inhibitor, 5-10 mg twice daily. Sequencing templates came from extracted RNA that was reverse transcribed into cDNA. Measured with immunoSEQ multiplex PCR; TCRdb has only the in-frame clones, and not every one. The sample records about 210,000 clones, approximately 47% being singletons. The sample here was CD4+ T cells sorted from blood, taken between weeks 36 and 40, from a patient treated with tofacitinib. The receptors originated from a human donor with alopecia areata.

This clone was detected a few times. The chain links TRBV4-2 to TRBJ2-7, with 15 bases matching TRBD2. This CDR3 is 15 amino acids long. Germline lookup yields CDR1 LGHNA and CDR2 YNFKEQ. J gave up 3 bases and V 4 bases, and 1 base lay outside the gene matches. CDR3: CASSLGLAGGYEQYF. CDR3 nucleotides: TGTGCCAGCAGCCTGGGACTAGCGGGAGGCTACGAGCAGTACTTC.

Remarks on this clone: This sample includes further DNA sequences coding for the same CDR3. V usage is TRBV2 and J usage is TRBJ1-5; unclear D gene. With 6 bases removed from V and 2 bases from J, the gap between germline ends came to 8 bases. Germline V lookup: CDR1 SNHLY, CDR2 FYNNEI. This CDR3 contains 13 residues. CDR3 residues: CASSGQGNQPQHF. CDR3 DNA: TGTGCCAGCAGCGGGCAGGGCAATCAGCCCCAGCATTTT.

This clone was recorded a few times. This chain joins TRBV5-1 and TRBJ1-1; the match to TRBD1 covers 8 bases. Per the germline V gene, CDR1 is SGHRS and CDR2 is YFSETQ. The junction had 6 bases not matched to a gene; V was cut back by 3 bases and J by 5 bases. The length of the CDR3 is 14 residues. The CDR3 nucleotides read TGCGCCAGCAGCTACAGGGGGAGTGGAACTGAAGCTTTCTTT. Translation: CASSYRGSGTEAFF.

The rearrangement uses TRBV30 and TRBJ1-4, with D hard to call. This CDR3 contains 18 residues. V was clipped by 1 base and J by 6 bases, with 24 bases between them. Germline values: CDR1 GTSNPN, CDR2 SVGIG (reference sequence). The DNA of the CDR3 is TGTGCCTGGAGTGGCGTGGCCGGGAACCCAGGTGACCATGAAAAACTGTTTTTT. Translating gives CAWSGVAGNPGDHEKLFF.

The CDR3 region is CASSLSGSQETQYF. CDR3 coding DNA: TGTGCCAGCAGTCTTAGCGGGAGCCAAGAGACCCAGTACTTC. This chain links TRBV7-2 with TRBJ2-5; 9 positions agree with TRBD2. The length of the CDR3 is 14 residues. Unmatched junction bases numbered 3, after V lost 6 bases and J lost 1 base. Germline V gene data show CDR1 as SGHTA and CDR2 as FQGNSA.

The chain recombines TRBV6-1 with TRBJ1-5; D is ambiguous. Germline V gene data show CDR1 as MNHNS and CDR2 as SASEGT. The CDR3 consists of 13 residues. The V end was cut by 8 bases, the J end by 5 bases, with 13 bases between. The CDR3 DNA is TGTGCCAGCTGGAACCGGGTGGATCAGCCCCAGCATTTT. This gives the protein CASWNRVDQPQHF.

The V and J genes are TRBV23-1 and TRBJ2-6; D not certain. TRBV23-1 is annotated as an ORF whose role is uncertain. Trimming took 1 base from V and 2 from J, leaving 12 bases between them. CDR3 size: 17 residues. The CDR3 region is CASSQWNSPTGANVLTF. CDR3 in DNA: TGCGCCAGCAGTCAATGGAACAGCCCGACTGGGGCCAACGTCCTGACTTTC.

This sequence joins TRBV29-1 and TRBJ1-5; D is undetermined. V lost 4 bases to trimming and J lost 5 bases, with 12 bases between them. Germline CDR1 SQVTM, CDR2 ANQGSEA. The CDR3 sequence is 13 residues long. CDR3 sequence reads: CSVARSGDQPQHF. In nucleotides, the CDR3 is TGCAGCGTTGCGCGGTCTGGGGATCAGCCCCAGCATTTT. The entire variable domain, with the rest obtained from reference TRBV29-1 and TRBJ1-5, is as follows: SAVISQKPSRDICQRGTSLTIQCQVDSQVTMMFWYRQQPGQSLTLIATANQGSEATYESGFVIDKFPISRPNLTFSTLTVSNMSPEDSSIYLCSVARSGDQPQHFGDGTRLSIL.

This chain's CDR3 is CAWSVQGNTQYF. The CDR3 DNA is TGTGCCTGGAGTGTACAGGGTAACACGCAGTATTTT. The chain has TRBV30 and TRBJ2-3, with TRBD1 as a possible D gene (6 bases). Trimming left V 0 bases short and J 9 bases short, with 10 bases between. There are 12 residues in the CDR3. Germline values: CDR1 GTSNPN, CDR2 SVGIG (reference sequence).

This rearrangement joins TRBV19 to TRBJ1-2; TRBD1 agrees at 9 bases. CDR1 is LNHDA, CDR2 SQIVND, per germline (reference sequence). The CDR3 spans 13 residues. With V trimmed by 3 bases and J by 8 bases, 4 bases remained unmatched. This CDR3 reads CASSMGQGGGYTF. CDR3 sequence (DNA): TGTGCCAGTAGTATGGGACAGGGAGGCGGCTACACCTTC.

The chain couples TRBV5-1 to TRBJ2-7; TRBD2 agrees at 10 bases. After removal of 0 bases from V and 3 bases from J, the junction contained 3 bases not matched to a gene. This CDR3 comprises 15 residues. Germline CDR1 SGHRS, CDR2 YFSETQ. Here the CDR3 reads CASSLAGLADYEQYF. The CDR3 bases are TGCGCCAGCAGCTTGGCTGGACTAGCGGACTACGAGCAGTACTTC.

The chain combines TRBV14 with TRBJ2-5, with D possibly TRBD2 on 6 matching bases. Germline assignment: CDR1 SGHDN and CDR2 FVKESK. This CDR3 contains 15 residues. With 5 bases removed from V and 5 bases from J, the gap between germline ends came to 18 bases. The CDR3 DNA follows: TGTGCCAGCAGCTGGACGGTCGCGGGGTTGGAGACCCAGTACTTC. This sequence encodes CASSWTVAGLETQYF.

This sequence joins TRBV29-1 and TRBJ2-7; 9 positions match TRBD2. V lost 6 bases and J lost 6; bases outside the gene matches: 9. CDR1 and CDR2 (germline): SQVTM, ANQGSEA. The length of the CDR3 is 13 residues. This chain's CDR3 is CSVDTGLAGEQYF. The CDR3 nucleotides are TGCAGCGTCGATACGGGACTAGCCGGCGAGCAGTACTTC.

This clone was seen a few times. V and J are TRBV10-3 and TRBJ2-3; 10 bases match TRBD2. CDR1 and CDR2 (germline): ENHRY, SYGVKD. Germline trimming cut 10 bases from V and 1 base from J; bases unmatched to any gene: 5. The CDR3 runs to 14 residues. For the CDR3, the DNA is TGTGCCAGCAGAACTAGCGGGGGCACAGATACGCAGTATTTT. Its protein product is CASRTSGGTDTQYF.

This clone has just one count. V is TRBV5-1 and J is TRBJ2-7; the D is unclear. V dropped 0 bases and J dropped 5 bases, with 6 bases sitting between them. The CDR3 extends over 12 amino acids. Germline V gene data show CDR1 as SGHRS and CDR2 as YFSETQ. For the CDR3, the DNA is TGCGCCAGCAGCTTGGGAGCACACGAGCAGTACTTC. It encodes CASSLGAHEQYF. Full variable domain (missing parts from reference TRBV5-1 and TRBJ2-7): KAGVTQTPRYLIKTRGQQVTLSCSPISGHRSVSWYQQTPGQGLQFLFEYFSETQRNKGNFPGRFSGRQFSNSRSEMNVSTLELGDSALYLCASSLGAHEQYFGPGTRLTVT.

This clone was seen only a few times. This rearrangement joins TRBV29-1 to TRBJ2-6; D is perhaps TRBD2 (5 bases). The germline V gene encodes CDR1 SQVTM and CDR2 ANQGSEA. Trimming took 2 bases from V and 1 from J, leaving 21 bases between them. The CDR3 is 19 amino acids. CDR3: CSVESPGRWSGSGANVLTF. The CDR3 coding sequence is TGCAGCGTTGAAAGCCCCGGACGGTGGTCGGGGTCTGGGGCCAACGTCCTGACTTTC.

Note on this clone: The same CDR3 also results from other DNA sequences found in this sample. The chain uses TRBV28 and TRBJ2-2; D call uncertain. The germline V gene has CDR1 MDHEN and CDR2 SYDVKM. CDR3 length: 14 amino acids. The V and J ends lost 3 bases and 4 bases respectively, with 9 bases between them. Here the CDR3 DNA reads TGTGCCAGCAGTTTGGGCGGAAGCACCGGGGAGCTGTTTTTT. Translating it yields CASSLGGSTGELFF. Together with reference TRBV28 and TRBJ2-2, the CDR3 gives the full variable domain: DVKVTQSSRYLVKRTGEKVFLECVQDMDHENMFWYRQDPGLGLRLIYFSYDVKMKEKGDIPEGYSVSREKKERFSLILESASTNQTSMYLCASSLGGSTGELFFGEGSRLTVL.

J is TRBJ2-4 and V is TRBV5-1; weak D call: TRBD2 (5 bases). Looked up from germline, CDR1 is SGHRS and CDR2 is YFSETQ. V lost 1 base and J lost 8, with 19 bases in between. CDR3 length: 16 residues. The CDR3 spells CASSLLSGLPVDIQYF. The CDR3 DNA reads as TGCGCCAGCAGCTTGTTGAGCGGCCTTCCCGTCGACATTCAGTACTTC.

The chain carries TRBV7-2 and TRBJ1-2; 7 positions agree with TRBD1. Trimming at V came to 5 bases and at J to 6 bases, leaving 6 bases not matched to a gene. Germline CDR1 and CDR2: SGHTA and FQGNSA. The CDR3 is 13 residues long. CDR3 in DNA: TGTGCCAGCAGCCCAGGGGGGTCCGATGGCTACACCTTC. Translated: CASSPGGSDGYTF.

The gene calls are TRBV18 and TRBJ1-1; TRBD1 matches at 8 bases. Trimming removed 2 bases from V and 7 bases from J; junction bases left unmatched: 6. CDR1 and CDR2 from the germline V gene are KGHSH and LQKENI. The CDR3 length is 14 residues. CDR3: CASSPIQGVYEAFF. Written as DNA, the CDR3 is TGTGCCAGCTCACCAATACAGGGGGTCTATGAAGCTTTCTTT. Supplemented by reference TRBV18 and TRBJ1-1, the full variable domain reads NAGVMQNPRHLVRRRGQEARLRCSPMKGHSHVYWYRQLPEEGLKFMVYLQKENIIDESGMPKERFSAEFPKEGPSILRIQQVVRGDSAAYFCASSPIQGVYEAFFGQGTRLTVV.

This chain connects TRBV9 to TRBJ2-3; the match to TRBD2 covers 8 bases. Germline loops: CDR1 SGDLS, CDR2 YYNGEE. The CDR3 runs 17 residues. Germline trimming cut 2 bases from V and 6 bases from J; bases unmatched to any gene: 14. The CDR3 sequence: CASSVYELAVPGDTQYF. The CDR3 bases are TGTGCCAGCAGCGTTTACGAACTAGCGGTCCCGGGGGATACGCAGTATTTT.

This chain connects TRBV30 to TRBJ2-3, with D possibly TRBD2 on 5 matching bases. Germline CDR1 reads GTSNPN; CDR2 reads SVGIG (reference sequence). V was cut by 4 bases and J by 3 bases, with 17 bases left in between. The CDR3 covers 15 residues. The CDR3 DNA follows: TGTGCCTGGACACTCCGGCCACGGGAAACAGATACGCAGTATTTT. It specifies CAWTLRPRETDTQYF.

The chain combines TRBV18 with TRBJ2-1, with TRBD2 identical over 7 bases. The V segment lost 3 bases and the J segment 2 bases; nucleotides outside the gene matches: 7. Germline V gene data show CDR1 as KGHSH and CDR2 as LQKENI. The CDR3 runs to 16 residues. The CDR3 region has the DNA TGTGCCAGCTCACCCGTCGGCGGGAGCCCCTACAATGAGCAGTTCTTC. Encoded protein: CASSPVGGSPYNEQFF.

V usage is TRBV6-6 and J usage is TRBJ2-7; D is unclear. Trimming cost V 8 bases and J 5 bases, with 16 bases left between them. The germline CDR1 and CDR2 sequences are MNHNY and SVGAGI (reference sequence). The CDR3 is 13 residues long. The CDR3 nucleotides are TGTGCCAGCTTCAGTGGGCTCGACCACGAGCAGTACTTC. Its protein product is CASFSGLDHEQYF.

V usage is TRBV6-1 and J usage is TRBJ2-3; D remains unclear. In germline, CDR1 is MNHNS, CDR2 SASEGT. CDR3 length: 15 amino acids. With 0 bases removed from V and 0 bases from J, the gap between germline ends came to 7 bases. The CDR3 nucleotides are TGTGCCAGCAGTGAAGCCATGGGCAGCACAGATACGCAGTATTTT. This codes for CASSEAMGSTDTQYF.

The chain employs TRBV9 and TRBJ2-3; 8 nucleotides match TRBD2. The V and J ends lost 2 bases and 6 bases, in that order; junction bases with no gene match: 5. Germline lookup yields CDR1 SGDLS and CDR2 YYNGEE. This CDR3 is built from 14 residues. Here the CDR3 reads CASSVGLAGDTQYF. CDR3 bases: TGTGCCAGCAGCGTCGGACTAGCCGGGGATACGCAGTATTTT.

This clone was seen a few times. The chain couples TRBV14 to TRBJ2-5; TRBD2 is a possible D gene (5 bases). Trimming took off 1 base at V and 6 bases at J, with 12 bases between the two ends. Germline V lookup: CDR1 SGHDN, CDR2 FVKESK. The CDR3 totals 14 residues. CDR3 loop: CASSQAGGPKTQYF. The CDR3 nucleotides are TGTGCCAGCAGCCAAGCTGGCGGGCCCAAGACCCAGTACTTC.

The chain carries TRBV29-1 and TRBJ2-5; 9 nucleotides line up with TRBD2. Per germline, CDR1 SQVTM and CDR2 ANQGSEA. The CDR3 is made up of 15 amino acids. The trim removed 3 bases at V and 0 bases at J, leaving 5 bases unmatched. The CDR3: CSVDGTSYYQETQYF. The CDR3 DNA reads TGCAGCGTTGATGGGACTAGCTACTACCAAGAGACCCAGTACTTC.

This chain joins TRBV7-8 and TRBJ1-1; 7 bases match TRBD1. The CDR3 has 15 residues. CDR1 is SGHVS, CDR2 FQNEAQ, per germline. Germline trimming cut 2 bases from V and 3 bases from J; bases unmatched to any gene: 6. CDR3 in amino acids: CASSLKRGQDTEAFF. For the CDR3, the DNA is TGTGCCAGCAGCTTAAAAAGGGGGCAGGACACTGAAGCTTTCTTT.